This T cell receptor beta chain was identified in a study of blood T cell repertoires in COVID-19. Looking at the study overall: COVID-19 samples, acute and convalescent, were from the United States, Italy and Spain.

Authors' processing steps: Reference gene primer amplification yielded estimated nucleated cell counts. Some clones are missing from TCRdb's copy, which holds only in-frame ones; the method was immunoSEQ multiplex PCR. V and J calls and clone size are those listed in that table; D and trimming were worked out from the DNA. The data show roughly 200,000 clones, with approximately 80% seen just once and roughly 12% held by the top ten. Looked up from germline, CDR1 is LGHDT and CDR2 is YNNKEL (reference sequence). CDR3 size: 16 residues. V was clipped by 2 bases and J by 0 bases, with 13 bases between them.

This receptor was identified in a man over 45 who had recovered from COVID-19. Sequencing was done on a sample of peripheral blood. The genes are TRBV3-1 (or the pseudogene TRBV3-2) and TRBJ1-1; no reliable D call. The CDR3 is CASSQFAGGLNTEAFF. DNA for the CDR3: TGTGCCAGCAGCCAATTCGCCGGTGGTTTGAACACTGAAGCTTTCTTT.